This T cell receptor (beta chain) was sequenced for a study of T-cell memory formation after mild COVID-19. The wider study: Each donor largely had its own TCR clusters. Findings of the study overall: Proof of SARS-CoV-2 specificity was absent for the second-wave clones that crested on day 37. Among contracting clones, CD4+ were mainly CM/EM and CD8+ enriched in EMRA.

Barcoded TCR alpha and TCR beta cDNA libraries with UMIs came from 5'RACE using constant-segment primers. TCRdb re-analysed the 5' RACE reads in MiXCR, keeping a single row per CDR3 protein. The sample holds some 330,000 distinct CDR3 sequences; under 25% are singletons and the top ten take under 15%. This clonotype was counted a few times. The target antigen is unknown. The material sequenced was PBMCs or a T cell subset sorted from them (not recorded which). The receptor's source is an adult woman who had mild COVID-19 (a few samples of this study predate the infection). Cell type and time point are not known.

The CDR3 is CASSYGGSGETQYF. For the CDR3, the DNA is TGTGCCAGCAGTTACGGCGGGAGCGGAGAGACCCAGTACTTC. This chain links TRBV6-2 or TRBV6-3 with TRBJ2-5; 7 bases fit TRBD2. Trimming removed 2 bases from V and 4 bases from J; junction bases left unmatched: 4. This CDR3 is 14 amino acids long. Germline V gene sequence: CDR1 MNHEY, CDR2 SVGEGT.